These 19 T cell receptor beta chains came from one sample sequenced in a study of blood T cell repertoires in COVID-19. Produced via immunoSEQ multiplex PCR; TCRdb's table is partial and in-frame only. Altogether approximately 90,000 clones are present, approximately 91% being singletons, with the ten largest covering around 3.4%. Sample: peripheral blood. These receptor sequences come from a woman aged 70-85 years with acute or convalescent COVID-19.

The chain has TRBV21-1 and TRBJ2-7; whether TRBD1, the table's D call, matches the DNA was not checked. TRBV21-1 is listed as a pseudogene. CDR3 length: 13 residues. In DNA, the CDR3 is TGTGCCAGCAGACGGACAGGGGGCATCGAGCAGTACGTC. Residues: CASRRTGGIEQYV.

The chain links TRBV28 to TRBJ1-5; 10 bases are a match to TRBD1. The germline V gene encodes CDR1 MDHEN and CDR2 SYDVKM. The J segment lost 5 bases and the V segment lost 6 bases, leaving 10 bases of the junction unmatched. This CDR3 has 16 amino acids. The DNA for the CDR3 is TGTGCCAGCAGCCAAACCGGACAGGGGGGCCATCAGCCCCAGCATTTT. This encodes CASSQTGQGGHQPQHF.

The chain has TRBV14 and TRBJ2-5, with D possibly TRBD1 on 7 matching bases. V gave up 1 base and J gave up 5 bases, with 14 bases separating them. Per germline, CDR1 SGHDN and CDR2 FVKESK. The length of the CDR3 is 15 residues. CDR3 in amino acids: CASSQVQGGRETQYF. CDR3 coding DNA: TGTGCCAGCAGCCAAGTTCAGGGGGGCAGGGAGACCCAGTACTTC.

The rearrangement uses TRBV19 and TRBJ1-5, with 9 bases that match TRBD1. Looked up from germline, CDR1 is LNHDA and CDR2 is SQIVND (reference sequence). The CDR3 is 15 residues long. V dropped 6 bases and J dropped 4; count of bases not matched to a gene: 7. The CDR3 here is CASSPTGGGNQPQHF. CDR3 in DNA: TGTGCCAGTAGCCCGACAGGGGGAGGGAATCAGCCCCAGCATTTT.

This clone has a handful of counts. V gene TRBV6-6 combines with J gene TRBJ1-5, with 8 bases lining up with TRBD1. The CDR3 is 15 amino acids. From germline, CDR1 is MNHNY and CDR2 SVGAGI (reference sequence). V lost 6 bases to trimming and J lost 4 bases; unmatched junction nucleotides: 8. CDR3 residues: CASREAGGENQPQHF. The CDR3 DNA sequence: TGTGCCAGCAGAGAGGCAGGGGGCGAAAATCAGCCCCAGCATTTT.

Written as DNA, the CDR3 is TGTGCCTGGAAGTACAGTGGAACTAATGAAAAACTGTTTTTT. Amino acids: CAWKYSGTNEKLFF. V usage is TRBV30 and J usage is TRBJ1-4; D remains ambiguous. Germline CDR1 GTSNPN, CDR2 SVGIG (reference sequence). This CDR3 region has 14 residues. Trimming removed 4 bases at V and 1 base at J, with 10 bases between.

This clone was picked up a small number of times. The rearrangement links TRBV4-1 to TRBJ1-6, with 7 bases matching TRBD1. The CDR3 consists of 15 residues. The V gene's germline CDR1 is MGHRA and CDR2 YSYEKL. The junction had 4 bases not matched to a gene; V was cut back by 0 bases and J by 8 bases. CDR3 in amino acids: CASSQEDRQDSPLHF. The CDR3 DNA reads TGCGCCAGCAGCCAAGAGGACAGGCAGGATTCACCCCTCCACTTT.

This clone was counted a few times. This CDR3 is CASRQNTEAFF. The CDR3, as DNA: TGTGCCAGCAGACAGAACACTGAAGCTTTCTTT. This chain joins TRBV6-4 and TRBJ1-1; D remains ambiguous. The ends were cut back, 6 bases at V and 1 base at J, with 3 bases in the middle. This CDR3 is 11 amino acids long. Per the germline V gene, CDR1 is MRHNA and CDR2 is SNTAGT.

The chain uses TRBV14 and TRBJ1-6; 11 nucleotides agree with TRBD1. Germline lookup yields CDR1 SGHDN and CDR2 FVKESK. The CDR3 is 16 amino acids. J gave up 9 bases and V 4 bases, and 8 bases lay outside the gene matches. The CDR3 is CASSLRGGTGGSPLHF. The CDR3 bases are TGTGCCAGCAGCCTCCGAGGCGGGACAGGGGGTTCACCCCTCCACTTT.

The rearrangement joins TRBV10-1 to TRBJ1-1; D unclear. Trimming cost V 0 bases and J 1 base, with 6 bases left between them. Looked up from germline, CDR1 is WNHNN and CDR2 is SYGVQD (reference sequence). The CDR3 totals 14 residues. The CDR3, as DNA: TGCGCCAGCAGTGAGTCGACTTGGAACACTGAAGCTTTCTTT. Residues: CASSESTWNTEAFF.

This clone has only one observation. The V call is TRBV19, the J call TRBJ1-2, with 7 bases identical to TRBD1. Germline V lookup: CDR1 LNHDA, CDR2 SQIVND (reference sequence). CDR3 length: 14 residues. Trimming cost V 3 bases and J 8 bases; bases outside gene matches: 9. This chain's CDR3 is CASSIYEGARGYTF. The CDR3 region has the DNA TGTGCCAGTAGTATTTACGAGGGGGCGCGCGGCTACACCTTC.

The chain joins TRBV30 to TRBJ1-5; TRBD1 is a possible D gene (6 bases). The CDR3 runs 14 residues. Germline CDR1 reads GTSNPN; CDR2 reads SVGIG (reference sequence). Trimming pared 2 bases from V and 8 bases from J, leaving 16 bases between. CDR3 region: CAWSTQGGAKPQHF. The CDR3, as DNA: TGTGCCTGGAGTACCCAAGGGGGGGCCAAGCCCCAGCATTTT.

J is TRBJ2-2 and V is TRBV19, with 10 bases that match TRBD2. The junction had 8 bases not matched to a gene; V was cut back by 1 base and J by 0 bases. The CDR3 covers 19 residues. Per the germline V gene, CDR1 is LNHDA and CDR2 is SQIVND (reference sequence). This CDR3 is CASSIARAGGLSNTGELFF. As DNA, the CDR3 is TGTGCCAGTAGTATAGCTCGAGCGGGAGGGCTATCGAACACCGGGGAGCTGTTTTTT.

J is TRBJ2-4 and V is TRBV4-1; possible D gene TRBD1, 6 bases. The CDR3 length is 14 residues. Per germline, CDR1 MGHRA and CDR2 YSYEKL. Trimming left V 6 bases short and J 6 bases short, with 15 bases between. The CDR3 here is CASSRSAGANIQYF. The CDR3 DNA reads TGCGCCAGCAGTCGATCTGCAGGGGCAAACATTCAGTACTTC.

The rearrangement links TRBV5-3 to TRBJ1-6; D is unresolved. TRBV5-3 is treated as an ORF (open reading frame) with a function not yet certain. The CDR3 consists of 11 residues. V gave up 1 base and J gave up 9 bases, with 2 bases separating them. The CDR3 protein is CARSLRSPLHF. The CDR3 DNA reads TGTGCCAGAAGCTTGCGTTCACCCCTCCACTTT.

This clone has only one observation. V and J are TRBV5-1 and TRBJ1-2; perhaps TRBD1 as D (6 bases). Germline values: CDR1 SGHRS, CDR2 YFSETQ. The CDR3 length is 14 residues. Trimming removed 4 bases from V and 4 bases from J, with 14 bases in between. The CDR3 sequence: CASSPPGGRYGYTF. The DNA of the CDR3 is TGCGCCAGCAGCCCTCCCGGGGGGCGCTATGGCTACACCTTC.

J is TRBJ2-5 and V is TRBV5-5, with D unresolved. V was trimmed by 0 bases and J by 5 bases, leaving 14 bases between them. From germline, CDR1 is SGHKS and CDR2 YYEKEE (reference sequence). The CDR3 length is 15 residues. CDR3 coding DNA: TGTGCCAGCAGCTTGGCCGGTCGGGTCGTGGAGACCCAGTACTTC. This encodes CASSLAGRVVETQYF.

J is TRBJ2-7 and V is TRBV7-6; D is possibly TRBD2 (5 bases). This CDR3 has 17 residues. V lost 4 bases, J lost 7 bases, and 26 bases lay in between. Germline V CDR1 and CDR2: SGHVS, FNYEAQ. As DNA, the CDR3 is TGTGCCAGCAGCTCCGACCCGTCCAGGTCGTCTGGAGGAGAGCAGTACGTC. Residues: CASSSDPSRSSGGEQYV.

The rearrangement joins TRBV6-5 to TRBJ2-7, with 10 positions matching TRBD1. Germline V lookup: CDR1 MNHEY, CDR2 SVGAGI. The CDR3 sequence is 15 residues long. The ends lost 5 bases at V and 0 bases at J; junction bases unmatched: 4. This CDR3 is CASSKTGGDSYEQYV. The CDR3, as DNA: TGTGCCAGCAGTAAGACAGGGGGCGACTCCTACGAGCAGTACGTC.